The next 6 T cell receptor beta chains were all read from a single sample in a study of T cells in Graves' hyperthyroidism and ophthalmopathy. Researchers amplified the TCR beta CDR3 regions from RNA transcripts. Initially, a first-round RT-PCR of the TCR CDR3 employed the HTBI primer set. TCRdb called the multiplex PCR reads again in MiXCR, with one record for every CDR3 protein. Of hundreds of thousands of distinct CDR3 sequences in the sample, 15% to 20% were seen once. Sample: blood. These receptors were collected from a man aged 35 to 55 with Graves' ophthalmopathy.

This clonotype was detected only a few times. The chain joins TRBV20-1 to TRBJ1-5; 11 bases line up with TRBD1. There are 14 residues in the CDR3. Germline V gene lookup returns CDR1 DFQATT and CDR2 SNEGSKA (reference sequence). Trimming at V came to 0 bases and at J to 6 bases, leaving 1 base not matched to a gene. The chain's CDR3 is CSARDGTGGQPQHF. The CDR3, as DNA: TGCAGTGCTAGAGATGGGACAGGGGGTCAGCCCCAGCATTTT.

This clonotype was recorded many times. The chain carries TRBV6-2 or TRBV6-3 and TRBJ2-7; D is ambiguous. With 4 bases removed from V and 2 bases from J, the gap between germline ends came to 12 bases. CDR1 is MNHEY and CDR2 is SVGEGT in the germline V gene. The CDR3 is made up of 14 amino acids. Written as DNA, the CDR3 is TGTGCCAGCAGTTGGGCGAGCTTAGCCTACGAGCAGTACTTC. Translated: CASSWASLAYEQYF.

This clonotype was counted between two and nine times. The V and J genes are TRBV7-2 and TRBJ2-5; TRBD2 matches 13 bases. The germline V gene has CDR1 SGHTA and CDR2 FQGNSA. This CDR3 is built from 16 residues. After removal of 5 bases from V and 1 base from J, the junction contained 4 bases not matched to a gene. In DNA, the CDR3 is TGTGCCAGCAGCCTTGGACTAGCGGGGGCCCAAGAGACCCAGTACTTC. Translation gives CASSLGLAGAQETQYF. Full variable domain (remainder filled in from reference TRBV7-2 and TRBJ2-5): GAGVSQSPSNKVTEKGKDVELRCDPISGHTALYWYRQSLGQGLEFLIYFQGNSAPDKSGLPSDRFSAERTGGSVSTLTIQRTQQEDSAVYLCASSLGLAGAQETQYFGPGTRLLVL.

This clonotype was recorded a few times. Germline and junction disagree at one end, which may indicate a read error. CDR3 sequence: CASSQGQGVNTGDLFF. CDR3 DNA: TGTGCCAGCTCCCAAGGACAGGGCGTGAACACCGGGGATCTGTTTTTT. The chain combines TRBV18 with TRBJ2-2, with 8 bases that match TRBD1. Looked up from germline, CDR1 is KGHSH and CDR2 is LQKENI. This CDR3 comprises 16 residues.

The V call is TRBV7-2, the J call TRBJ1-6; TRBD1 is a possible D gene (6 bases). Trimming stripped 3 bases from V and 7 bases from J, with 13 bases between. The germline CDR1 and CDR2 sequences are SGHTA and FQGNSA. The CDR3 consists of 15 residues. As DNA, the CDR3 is TGTGCCAGCAGCTTGGAGGGGGATGGAAATTCACCCCTCCACTTT. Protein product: CASSLEGDGNSPLHF.

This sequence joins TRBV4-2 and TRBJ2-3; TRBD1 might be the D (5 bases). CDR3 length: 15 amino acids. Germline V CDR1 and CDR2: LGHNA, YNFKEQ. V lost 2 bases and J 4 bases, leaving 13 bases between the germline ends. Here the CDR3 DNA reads TGTGCCAGCAGCCAACAGGGTCGCCCGGCAGATACGCAGTATTTT. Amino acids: CASSQQGRPADTQYF.